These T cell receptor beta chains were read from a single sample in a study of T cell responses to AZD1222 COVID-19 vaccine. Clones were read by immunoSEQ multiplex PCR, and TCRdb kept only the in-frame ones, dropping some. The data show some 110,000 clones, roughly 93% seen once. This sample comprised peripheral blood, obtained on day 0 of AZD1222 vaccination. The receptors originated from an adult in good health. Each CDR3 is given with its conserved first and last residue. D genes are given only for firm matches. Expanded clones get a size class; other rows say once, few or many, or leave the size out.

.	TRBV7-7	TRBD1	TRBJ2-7	CASSPRTGGYEQYF	TGTGCTAGCAGCCCACGGACAGGAGGCTACGAGCAGTACTTC
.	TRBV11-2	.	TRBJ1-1	CASSLGAGEAFF	TGTGCCAGCAGTTTGGGGGCCGGTGAAGCTTTCTTT
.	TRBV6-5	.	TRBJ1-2	CASSYQIPSEGYTF	TGTGCCAGCAGTTACCAGATCCCTAGTGAGGGCTACACCTTC
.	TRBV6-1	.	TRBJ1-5	CASSEFPWVSNQPQHF	TGTGCCAGCAGTGAATTTCCCTGGGTCTCCAATCAGCCCCAGCATTTT
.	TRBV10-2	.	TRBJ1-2	CASSEKGPGTTNYGYTF	TGCGCCAGCAGTGAGAAGGGGCCAGGGACCACTAACTATGGCTACACCTTC
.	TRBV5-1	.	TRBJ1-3	CASSLAGTGNTIYF	TGCGCCAGCAGCTTGGCCGGGACTGGAAACACCATATATTTT
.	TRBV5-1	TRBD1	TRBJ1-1	CASSFGTVETEAFF	TGCGCCAGCAGCTTCGGGACAGTCGAAACTGAAGCTTTCTTT
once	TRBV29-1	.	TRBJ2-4	CSAVNGVVEENIQYF	TGCAGCGCCGTGAACGGCGTGGTTGAGGAAAACATTCAGTACTTC
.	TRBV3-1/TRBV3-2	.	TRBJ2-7	CASSQVSYEQYF	TGTGCCAGCAGCCAAGTCAGCTACGAGCAGTACTTC
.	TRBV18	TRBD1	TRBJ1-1	CASSPDRATEAFF	TGTGCCAGCTCACCGGACAGGGCCACTGAAGCTTTCTTT
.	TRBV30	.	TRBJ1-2	CAGMKEAGGYTF	TGTGCCGGAATGAAGGAAGCGGGCGGCTACACCTTC
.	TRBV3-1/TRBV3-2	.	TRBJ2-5	CASSQVSGNWGETQYF	TGTGCCAGCAGCCAAGTGTCTGGGAACTGGGGAGAGACCCAGTACTTC
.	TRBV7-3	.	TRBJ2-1	CASSLGQAHLGNEQFF	TGTGCCAGCAGCTTAGGGCAAGCGCACCTTGGGAATGAGCAGTTCTTC
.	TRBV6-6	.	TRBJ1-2	CASTSQERYGYTF	TGTGCCAGCACCTCGCAGGAACGCTATGGCTACACCTTC
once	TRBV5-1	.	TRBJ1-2	CASSTVPPQTASNYGYTF	TGCGCCAGCAGCACTGTGCCCCCACAGACAGCTTCTAACTATGGCTACACCTTC
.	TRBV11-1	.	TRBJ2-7	CASSLQGGGSYEQYF	TGTGCCAGCAGCTTACAGGGGGGCGGCTCCTACGAGCAGTACTTC
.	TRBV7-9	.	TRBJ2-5	CASSEGETQYF	TGTGCCAGCAGCGAAGGAGAGACCCAGTACTTC
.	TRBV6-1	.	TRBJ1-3	CASSPAGLGNTIYF	TGTGCCAGCAGTCCCGCGGGACTTGGAAACACCATATATTTT
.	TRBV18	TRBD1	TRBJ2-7	CASSPSSGTGYEQYF	TGTGCCAGCTCACCATCCTCCGGGACAGGGTACGAGCAGTACTTC
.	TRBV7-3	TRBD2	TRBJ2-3	CASSLAGANTDTQYF	TGTGCCAGCAGCCTAGCGGGAGCGAACACAGATACGCAGTATTTT
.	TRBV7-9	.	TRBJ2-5	CASSLVPRKQETQYF	TGTGCCAGCAGCTTAGTACCGAGGAAACAAGAGACCCAGTACTTC
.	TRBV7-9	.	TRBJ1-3	CASSLQGLAGNTIYF	TGTGCCAGCAGCCTACAGGGACTTGCTGGAAACACCATATATTTT
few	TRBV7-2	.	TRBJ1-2	CASSLGSYYGYTF	TGTGCCAGCAGCTTGGGCAGCTACTATGGCTACACCTTC
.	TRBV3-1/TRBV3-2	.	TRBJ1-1	CASSQEPRAGAFF	TGTGCCAGCAGCCAAGAACCCAGGGCGGGCGCTTTCTTT
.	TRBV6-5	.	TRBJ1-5	CASSYGGNQPQHF	TGTGCCAGCAGTTACGGGGGGAACCAGCCCCAGCATTTT
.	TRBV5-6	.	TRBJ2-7	CASRVTGSPKEYEQYF	TGTGCCAGCAGAGTCACCGGGTCCCCTAAAGAATACGAGCAGTACTTC
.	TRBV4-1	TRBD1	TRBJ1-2	CASSPFREGASGYTF	TGCGCCAGCAGCCCCTTTCGGGAGGGGGCCTCTGGCTACACCTTC
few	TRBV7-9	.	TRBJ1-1	CASKVPDTEAFF	TGTGCCAGCAAAGTCCCGGACACTGAAGCTTTCTTT
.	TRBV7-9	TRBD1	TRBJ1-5	CASSRTGGGNQPQHF	TGTGCCAGCAGCCGCACAGGGGGTGGCAATCAGCCCCAGCATTTT
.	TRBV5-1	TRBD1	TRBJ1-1	CASSLTGEGTTEAFF	TGCGCCAGCAGCTTGACAGGGGAGGGAACGACTGAAGCTTTCTTT
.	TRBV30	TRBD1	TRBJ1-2	CAWATGGNYGYTF	TGTGCCTGGGCGACAGGGGGCAACTATGGCTACACCTTC
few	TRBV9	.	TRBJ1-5	CASSVDRVVNQPQHF	TGTGCCAGCAGCGTAGACAGGGTGGTCAATCAGCCCCAGCATTTT
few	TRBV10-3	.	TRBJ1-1	CAISEFLNTEAFF	TGTGCCATCAGTGAGTTCCTGAACACTGAAGCTTTCTTT
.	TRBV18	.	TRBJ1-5	CASSLGFNSNQPQHF	TGTGCCAGCTCACTGGGGTTTAACAGCAATCAGCCCCAGCATTTT
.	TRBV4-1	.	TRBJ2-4	CASSQRGQPPGGAKNIQYF	TGCGCCAGCAGCCAGCGGGGACAGCCTCCCGGGGGGGCCAAAAACATTCAGTACTTC
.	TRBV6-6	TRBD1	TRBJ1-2	CASSYSGQGNGYTF	TGTGCCAGCAGTTACTCGGGACAGGGAAATGGCTACACCTTC